This TCR beta chain appears in the sequencing data of a study of T cells after somatic rescue of genetic block (dated by TCRdb to the early 2020s). Some background on the complete study: What the study looked at was long-term robustness, specifically in a T-cell system that came about through somatic rescue of a genetic block in T-cell development.

The method behind the library was the immunoSEQ multiplex PCR assay. The clones in this table, taken by TCRdb from immuneACCESS, are in-frame only. Not every clone is retained; where verified, under half of the shortfall comes from an unresolved V gene, and the cause of the rest is unknown. Counted in this sample were 95,000 to 120,000 clones; about 90% of them appeared once. More than 1.4% of the sample belongs to the ten largest clones. A word on this clone: The clone's antigen remains unknown. No much larger clone exists at a distance of one base, and base qualities are not known.

Its CDR3 holds 13 amino acids, cysteine through phenylalanine. The only DNA kept is the CDR3, 39 bases in frame from the first base. The germline V gene gives CDR1 as SGHAT and CDR2 as FQNNGV. Cut back by 3 bases and 4 bases, the V and J ends lie 7 bases apart. Rearrangement joined TRBV11-2 to TRBJ1-3, with an unclear D gene assignment. Material for sequencing was peripheral blood mononuclear cells (PBMCs). This receptor was identified in a woman under 30. The CDR3 region: CASSLNVGNTIYF. Read as DNA, the sequence is TGTGCCAGCAGCTTGAACGTCGGAAACACCATATATTTT.